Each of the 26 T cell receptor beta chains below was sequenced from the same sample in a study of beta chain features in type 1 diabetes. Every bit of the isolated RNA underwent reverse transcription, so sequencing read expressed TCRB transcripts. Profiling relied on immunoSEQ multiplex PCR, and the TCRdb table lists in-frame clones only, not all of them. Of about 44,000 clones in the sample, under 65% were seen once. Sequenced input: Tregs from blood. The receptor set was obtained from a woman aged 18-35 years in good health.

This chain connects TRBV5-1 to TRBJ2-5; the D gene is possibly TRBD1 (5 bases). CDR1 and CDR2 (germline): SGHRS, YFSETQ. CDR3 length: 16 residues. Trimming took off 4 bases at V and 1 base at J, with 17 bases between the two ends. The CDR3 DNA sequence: TGCGCCAGCAGCCATCGGGTCAGGGAACCCCAAGAGACCCAGTACTTC. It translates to CASSHRVREPQETQYF.

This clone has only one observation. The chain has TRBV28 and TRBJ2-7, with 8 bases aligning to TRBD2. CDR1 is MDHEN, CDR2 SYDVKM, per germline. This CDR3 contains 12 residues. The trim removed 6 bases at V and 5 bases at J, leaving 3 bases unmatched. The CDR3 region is CASSGREDEQYF. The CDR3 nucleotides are TGTGCCAGCAGCGGGAGGGAGGACGAGCAGTACTTC.

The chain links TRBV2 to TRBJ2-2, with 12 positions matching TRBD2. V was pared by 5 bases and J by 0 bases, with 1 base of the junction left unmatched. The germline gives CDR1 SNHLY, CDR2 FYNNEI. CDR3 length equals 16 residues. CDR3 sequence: CASSRLAGANTGELFF. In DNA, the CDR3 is TGTGCCAGCAGTAGACTAGCGGGAGCGAACACCGGGGAGCTGTTTTTT.

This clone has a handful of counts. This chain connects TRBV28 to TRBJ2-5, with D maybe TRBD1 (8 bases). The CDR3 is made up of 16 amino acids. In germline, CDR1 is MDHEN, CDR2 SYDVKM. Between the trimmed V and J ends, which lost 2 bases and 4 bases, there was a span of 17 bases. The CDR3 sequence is CASSLLGQGGRETQYF. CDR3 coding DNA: TGTGCCAGCAGTTTACTTGGACAGGGAGGGAGAGAGACCCAGTACTTC.

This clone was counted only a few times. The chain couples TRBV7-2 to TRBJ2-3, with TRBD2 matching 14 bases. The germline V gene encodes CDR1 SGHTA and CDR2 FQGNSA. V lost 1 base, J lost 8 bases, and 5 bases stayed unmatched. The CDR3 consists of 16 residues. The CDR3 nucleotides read TGTGCCAGCAGCTTAGGGGGACTAGCGGGAGTGGGTACGCAGTATTTT. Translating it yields CASSLGGLAGVGTQYF.

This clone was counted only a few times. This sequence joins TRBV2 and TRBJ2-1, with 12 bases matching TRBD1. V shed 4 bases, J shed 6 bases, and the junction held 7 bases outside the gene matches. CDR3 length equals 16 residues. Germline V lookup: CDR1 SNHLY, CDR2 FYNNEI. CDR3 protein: CASSVQGTGGSNEQFF. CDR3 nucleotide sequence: TGTGCCAGCAGTGTACAAGGGACAGGGGGCTCCAATGAGCAGTTCTTC.

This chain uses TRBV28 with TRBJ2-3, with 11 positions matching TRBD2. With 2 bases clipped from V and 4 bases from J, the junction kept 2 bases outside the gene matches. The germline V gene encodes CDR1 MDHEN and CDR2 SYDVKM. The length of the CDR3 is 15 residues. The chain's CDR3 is CASSLTSGSADTQYF. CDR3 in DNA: TGTGCCAGCAGTTTAACTAGCGGGAGTGCAGATACGCAGTATTTT.

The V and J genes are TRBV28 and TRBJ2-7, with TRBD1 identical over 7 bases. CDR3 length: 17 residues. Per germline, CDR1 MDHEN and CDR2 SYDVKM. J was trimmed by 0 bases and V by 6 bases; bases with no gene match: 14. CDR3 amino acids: CASRLDRIRDSSYEQYF. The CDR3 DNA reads TGTGCCAGCAGATTAGATCGTATCCGGGACAGCTCCTACGAGCAGTACTTC.

The DNA of the CDR3 is TGTGCCAGCAGTTCCGACAGCCAGAACTATGGCTACACCTTC. It is translated as CASSSDSQNYGYTF. The V gene is TRBV7-9, the J gene TRBJ1-2; perhaps TRBD1 as D (5 bases). V lost 6 bases and J lost 2, with 13 bases in between. The CDR3 has 14 residues. Per the germline V gene, CDR1 is SEHNR and CDR2 is FQNEAQ (reference sequence).

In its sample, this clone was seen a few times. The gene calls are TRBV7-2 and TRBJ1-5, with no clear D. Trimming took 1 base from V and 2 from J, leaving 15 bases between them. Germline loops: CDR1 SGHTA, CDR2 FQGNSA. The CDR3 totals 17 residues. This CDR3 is CASSLGSLSMGNQPQHF. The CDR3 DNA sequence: TGTGCCAGCAGCTTAGGGTCGCTAAGTATGGGCAATCAGCCCCAGCATTTT. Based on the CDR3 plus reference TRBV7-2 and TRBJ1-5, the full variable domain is GAGVSQSPSNKVTEKGKDVELRCDPISGHTALYWYRQSLGQGLEFLIYFQGNSAPDKSGLPSDRFSAERTGGSVSTLTIQRTQQEDSAVYLCASSLGSLSMGNQPQHFGDGTRLSIL.

The CDR3 coding sequence is TGTGCCAGCAGCCGGAGACAGGGCCAGCAAGAGACCCAGTACTTC. It is translated as CASSRRQGQQETQYF. This chain joins TRBV7-8 and TRBJ2-5; 7 bases map to TRBD1. V trimming: 5 bases; J trimming: 2 bases; junction bases outside the gene matches: 8. Germline CDR1 reads SGHVS; CDR2 reads FQNEAQ. CDR3 length equals 15 residues. Filled out from reference TRBV7-8 and TRBJ2-5, the complete variable domain reads GAGVSQSPRYKVAKRGQDVALRCDPISGHVSLFWYQQALGQGPEFLTYFQNEAQLDKSGLPSDRFFAERPEGSVSTLKIQRTQQEDSAVYLCASSRRQGQQETQYFGPGTRLLVL.

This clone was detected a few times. This chain's CDR3 is CASSASGRGTQYF. CDR3 bases: TGTGCCAGCAGTGCTAGCGGGAGGGGAACGCAGTATTTT. This chain uses TRBV6-5 with TRBJ2-3; 12 bases match TRBD2. The CDR3 loop spans 13 amino acids. Trimming cost V 5 bases and J 9 bases; bases outside gene matches: 3. The germline gives CDR1 MNHEY, CDR2 SVGAGI.

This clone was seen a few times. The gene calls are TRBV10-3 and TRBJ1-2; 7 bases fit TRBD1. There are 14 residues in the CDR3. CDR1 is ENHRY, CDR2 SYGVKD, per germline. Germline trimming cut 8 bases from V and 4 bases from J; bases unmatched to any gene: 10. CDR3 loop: CAIGKGQPIYGYTF. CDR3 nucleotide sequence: TGTGCCATCGGCAAGGGACAGCCCATCTATGGCTACACCTTC.

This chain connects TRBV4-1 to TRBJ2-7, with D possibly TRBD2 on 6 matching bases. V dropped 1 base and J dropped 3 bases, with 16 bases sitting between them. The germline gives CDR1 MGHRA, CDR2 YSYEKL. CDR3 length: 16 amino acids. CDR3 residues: CASSQVWFRGIYEQYF. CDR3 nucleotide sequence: TGCGCCAGCAGCCAAGTTTGGTTCCGCGGGATCTACGAGCAGTACTTC.

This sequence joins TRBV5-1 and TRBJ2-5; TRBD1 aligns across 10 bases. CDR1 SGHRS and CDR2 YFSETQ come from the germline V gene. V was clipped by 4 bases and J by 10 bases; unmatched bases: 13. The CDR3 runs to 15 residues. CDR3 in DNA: TGCGCCAGCAGCCGAGACAGGGGGCCGCTGGTAGGCCAGTACTTC. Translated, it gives CASSRDRGPLVGQYF.

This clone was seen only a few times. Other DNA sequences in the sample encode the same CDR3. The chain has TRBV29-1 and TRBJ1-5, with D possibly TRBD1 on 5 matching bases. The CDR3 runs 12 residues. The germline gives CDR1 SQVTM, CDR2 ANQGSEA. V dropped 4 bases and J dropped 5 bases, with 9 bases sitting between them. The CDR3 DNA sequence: TGCAGCGTTGGGGCCAGGGATCAGCCCCAGCATTTT. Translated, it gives CSVGARDQPQHF.

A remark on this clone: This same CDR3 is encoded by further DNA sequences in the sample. CDR3 amino acids: CASSPTGTGLQETQYF. CDR3 DNA: TGTGCCAGCAGCCCAACGGGGACAGGGCTGCAAGAGACCCAGTACTTC. The V call is TRBV7-6, the J call TRBJ2-5, with 9 nucleotides matching TRBD1. CDR3 size: 16 residues. Germline V gives CDR1 SGHVS, CDR2 FNYEAQ. With 5 bases clipped from V and 2 bases from J, the junction kept 9 bases outside the gene matches.

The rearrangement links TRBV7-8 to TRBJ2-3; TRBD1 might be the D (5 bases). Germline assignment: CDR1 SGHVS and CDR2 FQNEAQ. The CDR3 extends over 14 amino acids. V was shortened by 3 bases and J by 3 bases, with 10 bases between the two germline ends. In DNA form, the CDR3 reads TGTGCCAGCAGCTTTCAACCAGGGACAGATACGCAGTATTTT. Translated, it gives CASSFQPGTDTQYF. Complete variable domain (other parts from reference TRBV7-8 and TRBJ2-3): GAGVSQSPRYKVAKRGQDVALRCDPISGHVSLFWYQQALGQGPEFLTYFQNEAQLDKSGLPSDRFFAERPEGSVSTLKIQRTQQEDSAVYLCASSFQPGTDTQYFGPGTRLTVL.

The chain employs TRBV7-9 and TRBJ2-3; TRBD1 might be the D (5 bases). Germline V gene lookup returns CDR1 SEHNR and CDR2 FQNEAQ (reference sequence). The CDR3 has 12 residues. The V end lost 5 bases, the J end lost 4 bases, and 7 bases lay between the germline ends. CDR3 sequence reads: CASSLTADTQYF. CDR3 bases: TGTGCCAGCAGCCTGACAGCAGATACGCAGTATTTT.

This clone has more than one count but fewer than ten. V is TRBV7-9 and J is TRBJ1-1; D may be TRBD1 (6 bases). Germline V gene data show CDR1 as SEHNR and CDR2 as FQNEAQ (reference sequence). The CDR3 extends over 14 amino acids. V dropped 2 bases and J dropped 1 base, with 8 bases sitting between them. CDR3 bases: TGTGCCAGCAGCTTACAGGGGAAGAACACTGAAGCTTTCTTT. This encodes CASSLQGKNTEAFF.

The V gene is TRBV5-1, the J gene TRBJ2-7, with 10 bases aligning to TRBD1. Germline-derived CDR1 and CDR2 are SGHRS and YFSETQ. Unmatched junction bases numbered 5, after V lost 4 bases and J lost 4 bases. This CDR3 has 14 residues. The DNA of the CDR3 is TGCGCCAGCAGCGTCCGGGACAGGGGTTACGAGCAGTACTTC. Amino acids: CASSVRDRGYEQYF. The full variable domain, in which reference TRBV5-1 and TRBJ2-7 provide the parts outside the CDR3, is KAGVTQTPRYLIKTRGQQVTLSCSPISGHRSVSWYQQTPGQGLQFLFEYFSETQRNKGNFPGRFSGRQFSNSRSEMNVSTLELGDSALYLCASSVRDRGYEQYFGPGTRLTVT.

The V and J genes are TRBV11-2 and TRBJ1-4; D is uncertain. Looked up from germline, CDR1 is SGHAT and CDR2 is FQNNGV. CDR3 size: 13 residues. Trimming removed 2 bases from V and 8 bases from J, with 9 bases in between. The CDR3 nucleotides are TGTGCCAGCAGCTTAAGCTCCTGGGAAAAACTGTTTTTT. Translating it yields CASSLSSWEKLFF. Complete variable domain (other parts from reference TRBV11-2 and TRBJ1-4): EAGVAQSPRYKIIEKRQSVAFWCNPISGHATLYWYQQILGQGPKLLIQFQNNGVVDDSQLPKDRFSAERLKGVDSTLKIQPAKLEDSAVYLCASSLSSWEKLFFGSGTQLSVL.

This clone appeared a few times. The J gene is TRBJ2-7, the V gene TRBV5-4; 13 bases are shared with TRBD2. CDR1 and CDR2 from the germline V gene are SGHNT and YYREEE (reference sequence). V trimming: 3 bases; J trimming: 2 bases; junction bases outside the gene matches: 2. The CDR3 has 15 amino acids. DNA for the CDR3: TGTGCCAGCAGCTCTGGGACTAGCGGGGCCTACGAGCAGTACTTC. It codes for CASSSGTSGAYEQYF.

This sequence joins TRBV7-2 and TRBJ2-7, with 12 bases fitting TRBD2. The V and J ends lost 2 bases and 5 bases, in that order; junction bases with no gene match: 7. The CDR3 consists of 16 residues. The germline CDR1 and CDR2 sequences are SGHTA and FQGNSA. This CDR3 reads CASSLLAGGFGHEQYF. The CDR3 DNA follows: TGTGCCAGCAGCTTACTAGCGGGAGGGTTCGGTCACGAGCAGTACTTC.

CDR3 in DNA: TGTGCCAGCAGTTACGAGAGCGGGACGTCCTACGAGCAGTACTTC. Its translation: CASSYESGTSYEQYF. V gene TRBV6-6 combines with J gene TRBJ2-7; 7 nucleotides line up with TRBD2. Germline-derived CDR1 and CDR2 are MNHNY and SVGAGI (reference sequence). The CDR3 consists of 15 residues. Unmatched junction bases numbered 5, after V lost 2 bases and J lost 1 base.

CDR3: CAWSRYGEEQYF. The CDR3 DNA is TGTGCCTGGAGTCGTTACGGGGAAGAGCAGTACTTC. The V and J genes are TRBV30 and TRBJ2-7, with a tentative D call TRBD2 (5 bases). CDR1 and CDR2 from the germline V gene are GTSNPN and SVGIG (reference sequence). Deletions cut 2 bases from V and 7 bases from J, with 12 bases between. The CDR3 runs 12 residues. Full variable domain (rest looked up from reference TRBV30 and TRBJ2-7): SQTIHQWPATLVQPVGSPLSLECTVEGTSNPNLYWYRQAAGRGLQLLFYSVGIGQISSEVPQNLSASRPQDRQFILSSKKLLLSDSGFYLCAWSRYGEEQYFGPGTRLTVT.